The clone carrying this TCR beta chain was observed a few times. What it binds is unknown. This entry belongs to a study of regulatory T cells in long-lasting Graves disease. Germline V CDR1 and CDR2: DFQATT, SNEGSKA (reference sequence). Trimming took 6 bases from V and 2 from J; bases not matched to a gene: 3. The CDR3 is made up of 12 amino acids. General study results and limits: Lower TCR diversity was seen in persistent Graves' patients than in newly diagnosed ones.

Specified time point: persistent/refractory GD, antithyroid drugs over 5 years with positive TRAb. Generation of the TCR library employed RNA extracted from PBMCs. Construction of the TCR beta libraries employed iRepertoire HTBI primers in conjunction with Arm-PCR of CDR3 regions. TCRdb fed the multiplex PCR reads into MiXCR, producing one record per CDR3 protein. This table has fewer than 450,000 distinct CDR3 sequences, about 25% appearing once. The sample was peripheral blood mononuclear cells (PBMCs), taken when the disease was refractory, from a patient treated with antithyroid drugs. V is TRBV20-1 and J is TRBJ2-7, with 8 bases identical to TRBD2. The sequence derives from a female donor with Graves disease. The CDR3 region is CSAREGTYEQYF. CDR3 bases: TGCAGTGCCCGGGAGGGTACCTACGAGCAGTACTTC.